This passage covers 15 T cell receptor beta chains from one sample sequenced in a study of blood T cell repertoires in COVID-19. The assay was immunoSEQ multiplex PCR, and TCRdb's table has in-frame clones only and misses some. Of fewer than 200,000 clones listed, around nine tenths are singletons. The sequenced material came from peripheral blood. The source of these receptors is an older woman with COVID-19, enrolled during active disease.

CDR3 DNA sequence: TGTGCCAGCAGCTTAGAGAGTTTGAATTCACCCCTCCACTTT. Amino acids: CASSLESLNSPLHF. The gene calls are TRBV11-2 and TRBJ1-6; no clear D gene. CDR1 and CDR2 (germline): SGHAT, FQNNGV. The CDR3 runs to 14 residues. Trimming cost V 0 bases and J 7 bases, with 7 bases left between them.

V is TRBV11-3 and J is TRBJ2-1; D not resolved. CDR1 is SGHNT, CDR2 YENEEA, per germline. This CDR3 has 14 amino acids. Trimming stripped 1 base from V and 4 bases from J, with 8 bases between. The CDR3 reads CASSLGAGYNEQFF. The CDR3 region has the DNA TGTGCCAGCAGCTTAGGGGCTGGTTACAATGAGCAGTTCTTC. Full variable domain (rest looked up from reference TRBV11-3 and TRBJ2-1): EAGVVQSPRYKIIEKKQPVAFWCNPISGHNTLYWYLQNLGQGPELLIRYENEEAVDDSQLPKDRFSAERLKGVDSTLKIQPAELGDSAVYLCASSLGAGYNEQFFGPGTRLTVL.

The chain links TRBV19 to TRBJ2-1, with 7 bases lining up with TRBD2. CDR3 length equals 13 residues. With V trimmed by 5 bases and J by 9 bases, 7 bases remained unmatched. Germline lookup yields CDR1 LNHDA and CDR2 SQIVND (reference sequence). CDR3 coding DNA: TGTGCCAGTAGTCCCCGGCCGGGGGGTGAGCAGTTCTTC. It codes for CASSPRPGGEQFF. Drawing the rest from reference TRBV19 and TRBJ2-1, the complete variable domain is DGGITQSPKYLFRKEGQNVTLSCEQNLNHDAMYWYRQDPGQGLRLIYYSQIVNDFQKGDIAEGYSVSREKKESFPLTVTSAQKNPTAFYLCASSPRPGGEQFFGPGTRLTVL.

The chain links TRBV2 to TRBJ2-5; TRBD2 matches at 7 bases. J was trimmed by 0 bases and V by 4 bases; bases with no gene match: 5. Germline assignment: CDR1 SNHLY and CDR2 FYNNEI. The CDR3 is made up of 15 amino acids. CDR3: CASSGAGTNQETQYF. DNA of the CDR3: TGTGCCAGCAGTGGTGCCGGGACTAACCAAGAGACCCAGTACTTC.

The V call is TRBV11-3, the J call TRBJ2-1; 11 bases are shared with TRBD2. The CDR3 covers 18 residues. The germline CDR1 and CDR2 sequences are SGHNT and YENEEA. The ends lost 5 bases at V and 6 bases at J; junction bases unmatched: 15. CDR3 nucleotides: TGTGCCAGCAGCCAGACTAGCGGGATTATCAGAGCAGCCAATGAGCAGTTCTTC. This sequence encodes CASSQTSGIIRAANEQFF. The whole variable domain, remainder taken from reference TRBV11-3 and TRBJ2-1, is EAGVVQSPRYKIIEKKQPVAFWCNPISGHNTLYWYLQNLGQGPELLIRYENEEAVDDSQLPKDRFSAERLKGVDSTLKIQPAELGDSAVYLCASSQTSGIIRAANEQFFGPGTRLTVL.

V gene TRBV18 combines with J gene TRBJ1-3; the D is unclear. The CDR3 is 15 amino acids. Germline CDR1 and CDR2: KGHSH and LQKENI. V dropped 2 bases and J dropped 2 bases, with 10 bases sitting between them. The CDR3 coding sequence is TGTGCCAGCTCACCAAGTCAGGCTACTGGAAACACCATATATTTT. The encoded protein is CASSPSQATGNTIYF.

The chain carries TRBV5-1 and TRBJ2-7, with 8 bases identical to TRBD2. V lost 2 bases, J lost 4 bases, and 11 bases stayed unmatched. Germline CDR1 SGHRS, CDR2 YFSETQ. The CDR3 has 16 residues. CDR3 loop: CASSFSLGTSGYEQYF. CDR3 sequence (DNA): TGCGCCAGCAGCTTTTCCCTCGGGACTAGTGGGTACGAGCAGTACTTC. Using reference TRBV5-1 and TRBJ2-7 for the parts outside the CDR3, the full variable domain is KAGVTQTPRYLIKTRGQQVTLSCSPISGHRSVSWYQQTPGQGLQFLFEYFSETQRNKGNFPGRFSGRQFSNSRSEMNVSTLELGDSALYLCASSFSLGTSGYEQYFGPGTRLTVT.

The rearrangement joins TRBV11-3 to TRBJ2-1, with 11 bases identical to TRBD2. The trim removed 5 bases at V and 4 bases at J, leaving 13 bases unmatched. Germline assignment: CDR1 SGHNT and CDR2 YENEEA. The CDR3 is 18 residues long. CDR3 in amino acids: CASSQGTSGNPQYNEQFF. The CDR3 nucleotides read TGTGCCAGCAGCCAAGGGACTAGCGGAAACCCGCAATACAATGAGCAGTTCTTC.

The rearrangement joins TRBV12-3 or TRBV12-4 to TRBJ2-7, with a tentative D call TRBD2 (5 bases). V shed 6 bases and J shed 6 bases, with 12 bases lying between them. The CDR3 consists of 12 residues. The CDR3 region is CASRPTRGEQYF. Here the CDR3 DNA reads TGTGCCAGCAGACCAACTAGAGGCGAGCAGTACTTC.

The chain joins TRBV5-6 to TRBJ2-1; a possible D gene is TRBD2 (5 bases). The length of the CDR3 is 15 residues. V shed 0 bases and J shed 6 bases, with 13 bases lying between them. CDR1 is SGHDT, CDR2 YYEEEE, per germline. The DNA for the CDR3 is TGTGCCAGCAGCTTGGGAGCCGGAGGCGGCAATGAGCAGTTCTTC. Its protein is CASSLGAGGGNEQFF.

This chain joins TRBV2 and TRBJ2-3; D perhaps matches TRBD2 (6 bases). Trimming took off 6 bases at V and 0 bases at J, with 16 bases between the two ends. CDR1 is SNHLY, CDR2 FYNNEI, per germline. The CDR3 consists of 16 residues. CDR3 coding DNA: TGTGCCAGCAGCTATACCACCGGGACTAGCACAGATACGCAGTATTTT. It is translated as CASSYTTGTSTDTQYF.

This chain links TRBV24-1 with TRBJ2-3, with D possibly TRBD2 on 6 matching bases. This CDR3 contains 17 residues. The germline V gene has CDR1 KGHDR and CDR2 SFDVKD. The V end was cut by 1 base, the J end by 1 base, with 14 bases between. CDR3 nucleotides: TGTGCCACCAGTGATTTAGGTAGCGGATTTCGCACAGATACGCAGTATTTT. It codes for CATSDLGSGFRTDTQYF.

V usage is TRBV19 and J usage is TRBJ1-1; 8 bases fit TRBD1. Germline V gives CDR1 LNHDA, CDR2 SQIVND (reference sequence). J was trimmed by 5 bases and V by 6 bases; bases with no gene match: 2. The CDR3 totals 12 residues. The CDR3 reads CASRDRVTEAFF. The CDR3 bases are TGTGCCAGTAGGGACAGGGTTACTGAAGCTTTCTTT.

This chain joins TRBV5-4 and TRBJ2-7; perhaps TRBD1 as D (5 bases). The CDR3 runs to 14 residues. The germline gives CDR1 SGHNT, CDR2 YYREEE (reference sequence). V lost 0 bases and J 6 bases, leaving 13 bases between the germline ends. Here the CDR3 reads CASSLEARASEQYF. CDR3 coding DNA: TGTGCCAGCAGCTTGGAGGCCAGGGCAAGCGAGCAGTACTTC.

The chain is built from TRBV3-1 (or the pseudogene TRBV3-2) and TRBJ2-5; TRBD2 matches at 9 bases. The CDR3 spans 16 residues. Trimming cost V 0 bases and J 4 bases; bases outside gene matches: 6. Germline V CDR1 and CDR2: LGHDT, YNNKEL (reference sequence). The CDR3, as DNA: TGTGCCAGCAGCCAAGATCCGGCGGGAGGGCGAGAGACCCAGTACTTC. It is translated as CASSQDPAGGRETQYF.